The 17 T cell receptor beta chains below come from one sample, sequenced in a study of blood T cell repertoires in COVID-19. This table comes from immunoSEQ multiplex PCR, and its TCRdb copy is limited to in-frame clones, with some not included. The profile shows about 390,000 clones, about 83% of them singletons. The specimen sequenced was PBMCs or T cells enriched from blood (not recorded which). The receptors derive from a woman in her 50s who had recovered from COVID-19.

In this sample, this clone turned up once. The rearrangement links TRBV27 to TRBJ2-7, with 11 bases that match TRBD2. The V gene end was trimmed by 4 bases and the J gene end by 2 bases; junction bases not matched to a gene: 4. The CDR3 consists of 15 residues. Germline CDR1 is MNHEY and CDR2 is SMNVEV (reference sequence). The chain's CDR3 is CASSWASGGTYEQYF. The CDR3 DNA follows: TGTGCCAGCAGTTGGGCTAGCGGGGGGACCTACGAGCAGTACTTC.

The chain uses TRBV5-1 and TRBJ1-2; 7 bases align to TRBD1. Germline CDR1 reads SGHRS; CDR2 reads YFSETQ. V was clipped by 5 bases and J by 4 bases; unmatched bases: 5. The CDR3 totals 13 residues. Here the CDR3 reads CASRQDRTYGYTF. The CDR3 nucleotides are TGCGCCAGCAGACAGGACAGGACCTATGGCTACACCTTC.

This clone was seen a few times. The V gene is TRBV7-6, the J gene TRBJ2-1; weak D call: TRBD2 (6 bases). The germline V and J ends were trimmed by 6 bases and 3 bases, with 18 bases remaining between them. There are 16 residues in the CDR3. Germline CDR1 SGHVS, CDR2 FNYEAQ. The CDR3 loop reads CASRLYRLGFYNEQFF. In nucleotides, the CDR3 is TGTGCCAGCAGATTATACCGACTAGGGTTCTACAATGAGCAGTTCTTC. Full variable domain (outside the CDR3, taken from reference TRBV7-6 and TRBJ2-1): GAGVSQSPRYKVTKRGQDVALRCDPISGHVSLYWYRQALGQGPEFLTYFNYEAQQDKSGLPNDRFSAERPEGSISTLTIQRTEQRDSAMYRCASRLYRLGFYNEQFFGPGTRLTVL.

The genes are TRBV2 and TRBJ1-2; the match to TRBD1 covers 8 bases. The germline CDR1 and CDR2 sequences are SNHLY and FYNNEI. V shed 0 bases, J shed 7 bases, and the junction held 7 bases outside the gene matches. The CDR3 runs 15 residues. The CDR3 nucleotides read TGTGCCAGCAGTGAAGCCACTGGGACAGGAGTTGGCTACACCTTC. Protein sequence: CASSEATGTGVGYTF.

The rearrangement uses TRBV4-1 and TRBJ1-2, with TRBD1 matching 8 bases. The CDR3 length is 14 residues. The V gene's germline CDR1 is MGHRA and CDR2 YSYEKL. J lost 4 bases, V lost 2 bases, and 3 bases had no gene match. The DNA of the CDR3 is TGCGCCAGCAGCCAACCACAGGGGGGCTATGGCTACACCTTC. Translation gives CASSQPQGGYGYTF.

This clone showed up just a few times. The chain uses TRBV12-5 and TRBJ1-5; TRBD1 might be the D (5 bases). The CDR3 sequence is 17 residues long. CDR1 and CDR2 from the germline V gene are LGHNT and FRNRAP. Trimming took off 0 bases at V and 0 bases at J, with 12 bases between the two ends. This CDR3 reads CASGLVGRGGSNQPQHF. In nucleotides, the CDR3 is TGTGCTAGTGGTTTGGTAGGGCGGGGGGGTAGCAATCAGCCCCAGCATTTT.

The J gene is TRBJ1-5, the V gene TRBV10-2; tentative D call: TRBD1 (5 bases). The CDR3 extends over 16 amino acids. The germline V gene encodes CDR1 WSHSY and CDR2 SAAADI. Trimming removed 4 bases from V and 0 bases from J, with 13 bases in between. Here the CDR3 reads CASSVNVGGSNQPQHF. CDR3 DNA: TGCGCCAGCAGTGTTAACGTCGGGGGTAGCAATCAGCCCCAGCATTTT.

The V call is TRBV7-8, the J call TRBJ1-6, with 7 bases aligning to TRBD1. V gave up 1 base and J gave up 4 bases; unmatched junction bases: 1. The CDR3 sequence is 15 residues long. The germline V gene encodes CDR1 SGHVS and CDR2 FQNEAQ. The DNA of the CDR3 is TGTGCCAGCAGCTTAGGGGGACAGTATAATTCACCCCTCCACTTT. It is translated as CASSLGGQYNSPLHF.

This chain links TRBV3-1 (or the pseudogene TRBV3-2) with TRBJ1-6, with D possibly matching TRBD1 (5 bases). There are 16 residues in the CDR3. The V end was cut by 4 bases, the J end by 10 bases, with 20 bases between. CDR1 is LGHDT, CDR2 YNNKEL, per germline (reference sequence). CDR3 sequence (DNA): TGTGCCAGCAGCCGCGGGGGAACAGGTTTTTGGTCACCCCTCCACTTT. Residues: CASSRGGTGFWSPLHF.

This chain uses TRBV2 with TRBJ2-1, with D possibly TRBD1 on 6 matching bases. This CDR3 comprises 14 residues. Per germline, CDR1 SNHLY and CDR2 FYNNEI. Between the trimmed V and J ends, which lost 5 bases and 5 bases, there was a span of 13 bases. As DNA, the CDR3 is TGTGCCAGCAGTCGGGGCTGGGGGCACAATGAGCAGTTCTTC. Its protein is CASSRGWGHNEQFF.

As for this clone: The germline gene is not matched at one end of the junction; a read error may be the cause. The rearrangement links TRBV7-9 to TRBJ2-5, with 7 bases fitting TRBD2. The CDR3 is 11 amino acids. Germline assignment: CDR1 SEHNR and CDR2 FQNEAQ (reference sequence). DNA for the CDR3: TGTGCCAGCAGCTTGGGACTACTCTTGGACTTC. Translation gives CASSLGLLLDF. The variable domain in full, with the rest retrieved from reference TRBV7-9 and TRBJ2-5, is DTGVSQNPRHKITKRGQNVTFRCDPISEHNRLYWYRQTLGQGPEFLTYFQNEAQLEKSRLLSDRFSAERPKGSFSTLEIQRTEQGDSAMYLCASSLGLLLDFGPGTRLLVL.

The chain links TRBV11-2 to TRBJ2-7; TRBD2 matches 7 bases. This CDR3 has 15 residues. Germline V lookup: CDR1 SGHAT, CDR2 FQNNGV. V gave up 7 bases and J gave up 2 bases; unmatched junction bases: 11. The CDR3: CASTSTAAGAYEQYF. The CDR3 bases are TGTGCCAGCACCTCAACGGCGGCGGGGGCCTACGAGCAGTACTTC. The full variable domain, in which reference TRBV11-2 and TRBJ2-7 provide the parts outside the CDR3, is EAGVAQSPRYKIIEKRQSVAFWCNPISGHATLYWYQQILGQGPKLLIQFQNNGVVDDSQLPKDRFSAERLKGVDSTLKIQPAKLEDSAVYLCASTSTAAGAYEQYFGPGTRLTVT.

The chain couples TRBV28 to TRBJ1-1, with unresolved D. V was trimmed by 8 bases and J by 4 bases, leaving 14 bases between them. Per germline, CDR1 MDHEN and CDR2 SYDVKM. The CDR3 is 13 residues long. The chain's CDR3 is CASEWSLGTEAFF. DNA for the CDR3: TGTGCCAGCGAGTGGTCCCTCGGCACTGAAGCTTTCTTT.

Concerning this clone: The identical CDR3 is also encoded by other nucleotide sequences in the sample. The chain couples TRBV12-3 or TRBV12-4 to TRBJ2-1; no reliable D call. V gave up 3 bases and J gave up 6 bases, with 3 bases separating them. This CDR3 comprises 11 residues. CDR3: CASSFGNEQFF. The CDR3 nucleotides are TGTGCCAGCAGTTTCGGCAATGAGCAGTTCTTC.

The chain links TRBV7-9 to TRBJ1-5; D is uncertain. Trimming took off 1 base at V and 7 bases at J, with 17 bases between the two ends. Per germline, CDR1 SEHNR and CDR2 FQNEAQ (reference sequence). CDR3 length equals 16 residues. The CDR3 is CASSLGYGGPNQPQHF. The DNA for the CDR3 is TGTGCCAGCAGCTTAGGCTATGGAGGACCAAACCAGCCCCAGCATTTT.

The CDR3 reads CASSLGGAAFF. The CDR3, as DNA: TGTGCCAGCAGCTTGGGCGGGGCGGCTTTCTTT. V usage is TRBV7-6 and J usage is TRBJ1-1; TRBD1 might be the D (5 bases). Germline CDR1 reads SGHVS; CDR2 reads FNYEAQ. With 3 bases removed from V and 11 bases from J, the gap between germline ends came to 10 bases. CDR3 length: 11 amino acids.

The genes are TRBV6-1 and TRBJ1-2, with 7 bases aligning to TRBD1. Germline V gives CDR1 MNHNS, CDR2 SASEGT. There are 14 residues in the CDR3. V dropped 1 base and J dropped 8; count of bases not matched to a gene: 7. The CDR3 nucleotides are TGTGCCAGCAGTGAAGGATACAGGGGATTGGGCTACACCTTC. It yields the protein CASSEGYRGLGYTF.